Below are 25 T cell receptor beta chains sequenced from a single sample in a study of lymphopenia after photon versus proton radiotherapy. Produced via immunoSEQ multiplex PCR; TCRdb's table is partial and in-frame only. The sample lists 30,000 to 40,000 clones, about 87% occurring once. The sequencing here drew on peripheral blood, taken from a patient treated with proton-based radiotherapy. All receptors derive from a woman between 70 and 85 years old with pancreatic cancer.

The genes are TRBV28 and TRBJ1-2, with no clear D. Germline assignment: CDR1 MDHEN and CDR2 SYDVKM. The CDR3 covers 11 residues. Deletions cut 4 bases from V and 5 bases from J, with 5 bases between. The CDR3, as DNA: TGTGCCAGCAGTTCCGCATATGGCTACACCTTC. Translated: CASSSAYGYTF.

V is TRBV28 and J is TRBJ1-2; possible D gene TRBD1, 6 bases. This CDR3 is 17 amino acids long. CDR1 is MDHEN, CDR2 SYDVKM, per germline. The V end was cut by 2 bases, the J end by 6 bases, with 22 bases between. CDR3: CASSLNEGVMRENGYTF. The CDR3 DNA is TGTGCCAGCAGTTTAAACGAGGGGGTGATGCGGGAAAATGGCTACACCTTC.

Here the CDR3 reads CASSRDRTTGELFF. The DNA of the CDR3 is TGCGCCAGCAGCAGGGACAGGACCACCGGGGAGCTGTTTTTT. The chain carries TRBV5-1 and TRBJ2-2; 8 bases map to TRBD1. V shed 4 bases and J 4 bases; nucleotides not matched to a gene: 3. The CDR3 totals 14 residues. Germline V gene lookup returns CDR1 SGHRS and CDR2 YFSETQ.

V and J are TRBV27 and TRBJ1-2; perhaps TRBD1 as D (6 bases). CDR1 and CDR2 (germline): MNHEY, SMNVEV (reference sequence). V gave up 3 bases and J gave up 2 bases, with 19 bases separating them. The CDR3 length is 17 residues. This CDR3 reads CASSFGGGQKQNYGYTF. DNA for the CDR3: TGTGCCAGCAGTTTCGGAGGCGGACAGAAACAAAACTATGGCTACACCTTC.

The V gene is TRBV11-2, the J gene TRBJ1-6; D is perhaps TRBD1 (5 bases). The germline V gene encodes CDR1 SGHAT and CDR2 FQNNGV. The CDR3 contains 16 residues. V gave up 4 bases and J gave up 7 bases, with 17 bases separating them. This chain's CDR3 is CASSSSGRIENSPLHF. The CDR3 nucleotides read TGTGCCAGCAGCTCCTCGGGACGAATTGAGAATTCACCCCTCCACTTT.

This clone has a single count. The chain uses TRBV11-2 and TRBJ2-1, with TRBD2 matching over 11 bases. The CDR3 runs to 16 residues. With 6 bases clipped from V and 7 bases from J, the junction kept 11 bases outside the gene matches. In germline, CDR1 is SGHAT, CDR2 FQNNGV. The CDR3 DNA follows: TGTGCCAGCAGACCCTTCCCGGGACTAGCGGAAAATGAGCAGTTCTTC. It is translated as CASRPFPGLAENEQFF. Full variable domain (rest looked up from reference TRBV11-2 and TRBJ2-1): EAGVAQSPRYKIIEKRQSVAFWCNPISGHATLYWYQQILGQGPKLLIQFQNNGVVDDSQLPKDRFSAERLKGVDSTLKIQPAKLEDSAVYLCASRPFPGLAENEQFFGPGTRLTVL.

This chain uses TRBV4-2 with TRBJ1-1; 7 bases are a match to TRBD1. V shed 0 bases and J 0 bases; nucleotides not matched to a gene: 13. This CDR3 has 19 amino acids. Germline V lookup: CDR1 LGHNA, CDR2 YNFKEQ. CDR3 sequence: CASSQDPWTGNPVNTEAFF. CDR3 DNA sequence: TGTGCCAGCAGCCAAGATCCCTGGACAGGCAATCCGGTGAACACTGAAGCTTTCTTT.

This CDR3 reads CASSRNGQGASDTQYF. The CDR3, as DNA: TGCGCCAGCAGCCGAAACGGACAGGGGGCGTCAGATACGCAGTATTTT. The V gene is TRBV5-1, the J gene TRBJ2-3, with 11 bases that match TRBD1. The CDR3 contains 16 residues. With 4 bases clipped from V and 4 bases from J, the junction kept 8 bases outside the gene matches. CDR1 is SGHRS and CDR2 is YFSETQ in the germline V gene.

This clone was recorded only once. The junction departs from the called germline gene at one end, perhaps through a read error. The chain carries TRBV29-1 and TRBJ2-7, with D perhaps matching TRBD2 (6 bases). The germline gives CDR1 SQVTM, CDR2 ANQGSEA. The CDR3 sequence is 12 residues long. CDR3 nucleotides: TGCAGCGTTGACGAACAGGAGGGCCTTAGGCACTTC. Protein: CSVDEQEGLRHF.

This clone was seen a few times. The chain joins TRBV28 to TRBJ1-2, with D unresolved. V was shortened by 3 bases and J by 3 bases, with 2 bases between the two germline ends. This CDR3 region has 11 residues. Germline CDR1 is MDHEN and CDR2 is SYDVKM. The CDR3 bases are TGTGCCAGCAGTTTTTACTATGGCTACACCTTC. Its translation is CASSFYYGYTF.

The chain recombines TRBV19 with TRBJ2-1; D is possibly TRBD1 (6 bases). Germline V gene sequence: CDR1 LNHDA, CDR2 SQIVND (reference sequence). The CDR3 contains 15 residues. V lost 5 bases and J 1 base, leaving 12 bases between the germline ends. The CDR3 here is CASSEQGGSYNEQFF. The CDR3 DNA sequence: TGTGCCAGTAGTGAACAGGGCGGTTCCTACAATGAGCAGTTCTTC. Variable domain in full (rest from reference TRBV19 and TRBJ2-1): DGGITQSPKYLFRKEGQNVTLSCEQNLNHDAMYWYRQDPGQGLRLIYYSQIVNDFQKGDIAEGYSVSREKKESFPLTVTSAQKNPTAFYLCASSEQGGSYNEQFFGPGTRLTVL.

The chain uses TRBV19 and TRBJ1-5; D not resolved. There are 14 residues in the CDR3. V gave up 3 bases and J gave up 4 bases, with 10 bases separating them. From germline, CDR1 is LNHDA and CDR2 SQIVND (reference sequence). CDR3 region: CASSIELPNQPQHF. The CDR3 bases are TGTGCCAGTAGTATTGAACTCCCGAATCAGCCCCAGCATTTT.

CDR3 sequence reads: CASSLAGQSSYNEQFF. The CDR3 nucleotides read TGTGCCAGCAGCTTAGCGGGACAGTCCTCCTACAATGAGCAGTTCTTC. The chain employs TRBV7-9 and TRBJ2-1, with TRBD1 matching 7 bases. The germline gives CDR1 SEHNR, CDR2 FQNEAQ (reference sequence). CDR3 length: 16 residues. The V segment lost 0 bases and the J segment 0 bases; nucleotides outside the gene matches: 2.

This chain uses TRBV29-1 with TRBJ2-7, with 9 bases aligning to TRBD1. The CDR3 extends over 16 amino acids. Germline V CDR1 and CDR2: SQVTM, ANQGSEA. Losses at the gene ends were 3 bases for V and 6 bases for J; bases not matched to a gene: 15. The CDR3 DNA is TGCAGCGTTGACGGTACGGGAGACAGGGGGTCGGCCGAGCAGTACTTC. Protein sequence: CSVDGTGDRGSAEQYF.

The chain couples TRBV28 to TRBJ2-1, with TRBD1 identical over 10 bases. Germline loops: CDR1 MDHEN, CDR2 SYDVKM. The length of the CDR3 is 16 residues. Unmatched junction bases numbered 7, after V lost 1 base and J lost 7 bases. In DNA, the CDR3 is TGTGCCAGCAGTTTATCTGGGGGGGACAGGGGAAATGAGCAGTTCTTC. It specifies CASSLSGGDRGNEQFF.

The V call is TRBV18, the J call TRBJ2-3; D perhaps matches TRBD1 (6 bases). CDR3 size: 13 residues. Per germline, CDR1 KGHSH and CDR2 LQKENI. V lost 2 bases and J 3 bases, leaving 6 bases between the germline ends. In nucleotides, the CDR3 is TGTGCCAGCTCACCAAGGGGGACAGATACGCAGTATTTT. Its protein is CASSPRGTDTQYF.

The rearrangement links TRBV9 to TRBJ1-2, with D uncertain. The CDR3 consists of 12 residues. V lost 0 bases, J lost 4 bases, and 4 bases lay in between. Germline CDR1 reads SGDLS; CDR2 reads YYNGEE. The DNA for the CDR3 is TGTGCCAGCAGCGTAGAAGGCTATGGCTACACCTTC. Amino acid sequence: CASSVEGYGYTF.

The chain couples TRBV5-8 to TRBJ1-6, with TRBD1 as a possible D gene (6 bases). Germline V gene lookup returns CDR1 SGHTS and CDR2 YDEGEE. V gave up 3 bases and J gave up 6 bases, with 10 bases separating them. The CDR3 has 14 residues. The CDR3 nucleotides are TGTGCCAGCAGCTATACAGGGTCTAATTCACCCCTCCACTTT. Residues: CASSYTGSNSPLHF.

The V and J genes are TRBV4-3 and TRBJ1-1; D ambiguous. The length of the CDR3 is 13 residues. Trimming removed 0 bases at V and 6 bases at J, with 8 bases between. CDR1 and CDR2 from the germline V gene are LGHNA and YSLEER. The CDR3 coding sequence is TGCGCCAGCAGCCAAGAGCATTGGTCTGAAGCTTTCTTT. Its protein is CASSQEHWSEAFF.

The chain is built from TRBV5-6 and TRBJ2-7, with 11 bases matching TRBD2. The CDR3 is 16 amino acids. CDR1 and CDR2 (germline): SGHDT, YYEEEE. Trimming removed 2 bases from V and 7 bases from J; junction bases left unmatched: 11. CDR3 amino acids: CASSLITSGSLWEQYF. As DNA, the CDR3 is TGTGCCAGCAGCTTAATAACTAGCGGGAGTCTGTGGGAGCAGTACTTC.

The chain has TRBV28 and TRBJ1-2; 7 nucleotides align to TRBD1. Trimming at V came to 5 bases and at J to 4 bases, leaving 1 base not matched to a gene. CDR3 length: 12 residues. Germline assignment: CDR1 MDHEN and CDR2 SYDVKM. In nucleotides, the CDR3 is TGTGCCAGCAGTGGGACAGTCTATGGCTACACCTTC. The encoded protein is CASSGTVYGYTF.

This clone was seen only once. This chain connects TRBV7-3 to TRBJ2-3, with a possible D match to TRBD2 (5 bases). V was shortened by 5 bases and J by 5 bases, with 14 bases between the two germline ends. The CDR3 contains 14 residues. Germline V gene lookup returns CDR1 SGHTA and CDR2 FQGTGA. CDR3 sequence reads: CASSLRPEGDTQYF. In nucleotides, the CDR3 is TGTGCCAGCAGCCTGCGACCCGAGGGAGATACGCAGTATTTT.

The chain employs TRBV2 and TRBJ2-1, with TRBD2 matching over 7 bases. The V gene's germline CDR1 is SNHLY and CDR2 FYNNEI. The CDR3 is made up of 16 amino acids. The ends lost 0 bases at V and 1 base at J; junction bases unmatched: 3. The CDR3, as DNA: TGTGCCAGCAGTGAAGCGGCGGGAGTTTCCTACAATGAGCAGTTCTTC. The encoded protein is CASSEAAGVSYNEQFF.

The rearrangement links TRBV5-1 to TRBJ2-2; possible D gene TRBD2, 6 bases. V was shortened by 3 bases and J by 3 bases, with 9 bases between the two germline ends. Germline V gene data show CDR1 as SGHRS and CDR2 as YFSETQ. This CDR3 spans 14 amino acids. CDR3 residues: CASSSGLYTGELFF. CDR3 sequence (DNA): TGCGCCAGCAGCTCGGGACTCTACACCGGGGAGCTGTTTTTT.

This clone showed up just once. The chain recombines TRBV7-8 with TRBJ2-1; 8 nucleotides agree with TRBD1. CDR3 length: 15 residues. Unmatched junction bases numbered 7, after V lost 0 bases and J lost 9 bases. Germline V CDR1 and CDR2: SGHVS, FQNEAQ. CDR3 sequence: CASSLAGTGVTEQFF. The CDR3, as DNA: TGTGCCAGCAGCTTAGCCGGGACAGGAGTCACTGAGCAGTTCTTC.